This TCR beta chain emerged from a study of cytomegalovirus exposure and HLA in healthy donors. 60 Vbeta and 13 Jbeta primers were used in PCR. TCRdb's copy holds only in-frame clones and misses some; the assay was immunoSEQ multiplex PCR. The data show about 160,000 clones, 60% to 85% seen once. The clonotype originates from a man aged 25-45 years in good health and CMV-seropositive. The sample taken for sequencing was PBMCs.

The CDR3 sequence: CAWNPGQGASEQYF. For the CDR3, the DNA is TGTGCCTGGAATCCGGGACAGGGGGCGTCCGAGCAGTACTTC. The chain employs TRBV30 and TRBJ2-7, with 12 bases identical to TRBD1. Trimming cost V 4 bases and J 6 bases; bases outside gene matches: 7. The CDR3 is 14 residues long. CDR1 is GTSNPN and CDR2 is SVGIG in the germline V gene (reference sequence).